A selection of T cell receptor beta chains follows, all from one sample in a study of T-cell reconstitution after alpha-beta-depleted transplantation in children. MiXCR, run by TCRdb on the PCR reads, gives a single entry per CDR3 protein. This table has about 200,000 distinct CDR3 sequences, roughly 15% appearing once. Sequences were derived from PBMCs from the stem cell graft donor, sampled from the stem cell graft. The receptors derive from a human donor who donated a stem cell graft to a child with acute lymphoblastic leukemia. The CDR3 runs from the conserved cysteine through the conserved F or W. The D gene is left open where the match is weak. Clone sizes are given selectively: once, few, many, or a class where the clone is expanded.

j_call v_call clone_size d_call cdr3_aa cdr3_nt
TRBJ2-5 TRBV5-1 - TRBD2 CASSPTGSGRAETQYF TGCGCCAGCAGCCCAACCGGTAGCGGGAGGGCCGAGACCCAGTACTTC
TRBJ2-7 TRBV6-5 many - CASSYSTRGDYEQYF TGTGCCAGCAGTTACTCGACTAGGGGGGACTACGAGCAGTACTTC
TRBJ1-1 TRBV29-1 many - CSVAGRENTEAFF TGCAGCGTTGCGGGCAGGGAAAACACTGAAGCTTTCTTT
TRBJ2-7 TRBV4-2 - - CASSQGLGDEQYF TGTGCCAGCAGCCAAGGGTTGGGGGACGAGCAGTACTTC
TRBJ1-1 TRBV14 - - CASSQDWGRPTEAFF TGTGCCAGCAGCCAAGATTGGGGCCGACCCACTGAAGCTTTCTTT
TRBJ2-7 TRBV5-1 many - CASSLTGWSYEQYF TGCGCCAGCAGCCTTACAGGGTGGTCCTACGAGCAGTACTTC
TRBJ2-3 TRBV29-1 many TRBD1 CSGGQDSTDTQYF TGCAGCGGTGGACAGGACAGCACAGATACGCAGTATTTT
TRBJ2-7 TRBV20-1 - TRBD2 CSAQREDEQYF TGCAGTGCGCAGCGGGAGGACGAGCAGTACTTC
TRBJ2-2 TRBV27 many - CASSLVVTGELFF TGTGCCAGCAGTTTAGTGGTAACCGGGGAGCTGTTTTTT
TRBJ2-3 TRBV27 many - CASSNLRGDTQYF TGTGCCAGCAGTAATCTTAGGGGGGATACGCAGTATTTT
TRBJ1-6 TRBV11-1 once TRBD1 CASSPGQTVNSPLHF TGTGCCAGCAGCCCGGGACAGACCGTCAATTCACCCCTCCACTTT
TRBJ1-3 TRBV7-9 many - CASSLELFSGNTIYF TGTGCCAGCAGCTTAGAGCTTTTCTCTGGAAACACCATATATTTT
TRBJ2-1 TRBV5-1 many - CASSLTSLRNEQFF TGCGCCAGCAGCTTGACTAGTTTAAGAAATGAGCAGTTCTTC
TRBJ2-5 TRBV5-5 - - CASSFWVGGQQETQYF TGTGCCAGCAGCTTTTGGGTGGGCGGCCAGCAAGAGACCCAGTACTTC
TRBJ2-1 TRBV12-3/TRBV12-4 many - CASSPAGGEGGEQFF TGTGCCAGCAGTCCCGCCGGGGGAGAGGGTGGTGAGCAGTTCTTC
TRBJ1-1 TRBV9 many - CASSIRPGHREAFF TGTGCCAGCAGCATCCGACCGGGACACCGAGAAGCTTTCTTT
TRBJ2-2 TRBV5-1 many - CASSPLVHTGELFF TGCGCCAGCAGCCCATTAGTCCACACCGGGGAGCTGTTTTTT
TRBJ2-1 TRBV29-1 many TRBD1 CSVDRTGSDEQFF TGCAGCGTTGATCGGACAGGGAGCGATGAGCAGTTCTTC
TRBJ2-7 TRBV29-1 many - CSPKGGISYEQYF TGCAGCCCCAAGGGGGGGATCTCCTACGAGCAGTACTTC
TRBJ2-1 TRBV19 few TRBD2 CASSGRTSGPYNEQFF TGTGCCAGTAGTGGAAGGACTAGCGGTCCATACAATGAGCAGTTCTTC
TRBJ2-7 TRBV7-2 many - CASSLGSRYEQYF TGTGCCAGCAGCTTAGGTTCGAGGTACGAGCAGTACTTC
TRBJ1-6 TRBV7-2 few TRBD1 CASSGLDRDEHSPLHF TGTGCCAGCTCCGGACTGGACAGGGACGAGCATTCACCCCTCCACTTT
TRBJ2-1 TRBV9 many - CASSARDSLGWQFF TGTGCCAGCAGCGCCCGGGACTCCCTAGGGTGGCAGTTCTTC
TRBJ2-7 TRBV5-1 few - CASKEGAPSYEQYF TGCGCCAGCAAGGAAGGGGCGCCCTCCTACGAGCAGTACTTC
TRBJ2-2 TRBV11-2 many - CASRKDRLDGELFF TGTGCCAGCAGAAAAGACAGGTTGGACGGGGAGCTGTTTTTT
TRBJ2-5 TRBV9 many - CASSAPGLQETQYF TGTGCCAGCAGCGCCCCAGGGTTACAAGAGACCCAGTACTTC
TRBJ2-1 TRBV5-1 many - CASSLHRLSGEQFF TGCGCCAGCAGCCTGCACCGTCTTTCCGGCGAGCAGTTCTTC
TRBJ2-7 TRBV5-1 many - CASSTSKDYEQYF TGCGCCAGCAGCACTAGCAAAGACTACGAGCAGTACTTC
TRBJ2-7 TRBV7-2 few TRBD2 CASSFSTSGNYEQYF TGTGCCAGCAGCTTCTCGACTAGCGGAAACTACGAGCAGTACTTC
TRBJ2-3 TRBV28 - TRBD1 CASSLSAGGQDTQYF TGTGCCAGCAGTTTAAGCGCAGGGGGCCAAGATACGCAGTATTTT
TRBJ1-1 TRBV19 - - CASTPGRTPNTEAFF TGTGCCAGTACCCCGGGGAGGACACCGAACACTGAAGCTTTCTTT
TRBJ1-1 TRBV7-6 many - CASSNIGGVTEAFF TGTGCCAGCAGCAACATCGGGGGAGTGACTGAAGCTTTCTTT
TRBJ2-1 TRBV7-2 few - CASSLSPGLLYNEQFF TGTGCCAGCAGCTTAAGTCCGGGACTCCTCTACAATGAGCAGTTCTTC
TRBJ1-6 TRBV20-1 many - CSARETGSYNSPLHF TGCAGTGCTAGAGAAACAGGGTCCTATAATTCACCCCTCCACTTT
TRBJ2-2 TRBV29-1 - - CSVEWLATGELFF TGCAGCGTTGAGTGGCTAGCGACCGGGGAGCTGTTTTTT
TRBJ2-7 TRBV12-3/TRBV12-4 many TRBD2 CASSLMAGAYEQYF TGTGCCAGCAGTTTAATGGCGGGAGCCTACGAGCAGTACTTC
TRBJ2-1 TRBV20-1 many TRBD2 CSAERGASGIWEQFF TGCAGTGCTGAACGAGGGGCTAGCGGGATTTGGGAGCAGTTCTTC
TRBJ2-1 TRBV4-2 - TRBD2 CASSRLAGVYEQFF TGTGCCAGCAGCAGACTAGCGGGAGTATATGAGCAGTTCTTC
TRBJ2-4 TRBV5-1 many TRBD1 CASSLGQGGVTKNIQYF TGCGCCAGCAGCTTGGGACAGGGGGGTGTGACCAAAAACATTCAGTACTTC
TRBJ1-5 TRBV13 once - CPSSLSRNQPQHF TGTCCCAGCAGCTTATCTCGGAATCAGCCCCAGCATTTT
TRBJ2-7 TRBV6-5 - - CASIEPFPPYEQYF TGTGCCAGCATCGAGCCGTTCCCCCCCTACGAGCAGTACTTC
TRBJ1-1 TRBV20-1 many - CSARRTATEAFF TGCAGTGCTAGACGGACAGCAACTGAAGCTTTCTTT
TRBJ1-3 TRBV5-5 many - CASSLDGVYSGNTIYF TGTGCCAGCAGCTTGGATGGCGTTTACTCTGGAAACACCATATATTTT
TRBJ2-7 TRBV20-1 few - CSATRESFAYEQYF TGCAGTGCTACCCGGGAGTCTTTCGCGTACGAGCAGTACTTC
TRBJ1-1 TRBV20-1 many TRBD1 CSANPSGQGNTEAFF TGCAGTGCTAATCCCTCGGGACAGGGGAACACTGAAGCTTTCTTT
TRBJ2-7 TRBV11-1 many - CASSLSTKQYF TGTGCCAGCAGCTTGTCTACGAAGCAGTACTTC